This T cell receptor (beta chain) was sequenced for a study of blood T cell repertoires in COVID-19. During active infection, Seattle patients enrolled and were then monitored through disease. The CDR3 loop spans 13 amino acids. Trimming took off 10 bases at V and 4 bases at J, with 13 bases between the two ends. Looked up from germline, CDR1 is MNHEY and CDR2 is SMNVEV (reference sequence). The repertoire was sequenced with immunoSEQ multiplex PCR; TCRdb's copy has only in-frame clones and lacks some. The sample lists 200,000 or so clones, 84% occurring once. The rearrangement links TRBV27 to TRBJ2-2, with D maybe TRBD2 (5 bases). Input material: peripheral blood. This clonotype originated in a woman older than 75 with COVID-19, enrolled during active disease. The CDR3 sequence is CATELRATGELFF. CDR3 bases: TGTGCCACCGAGCTGCGGGCCACCGGGGAGCTGTTTTTT.